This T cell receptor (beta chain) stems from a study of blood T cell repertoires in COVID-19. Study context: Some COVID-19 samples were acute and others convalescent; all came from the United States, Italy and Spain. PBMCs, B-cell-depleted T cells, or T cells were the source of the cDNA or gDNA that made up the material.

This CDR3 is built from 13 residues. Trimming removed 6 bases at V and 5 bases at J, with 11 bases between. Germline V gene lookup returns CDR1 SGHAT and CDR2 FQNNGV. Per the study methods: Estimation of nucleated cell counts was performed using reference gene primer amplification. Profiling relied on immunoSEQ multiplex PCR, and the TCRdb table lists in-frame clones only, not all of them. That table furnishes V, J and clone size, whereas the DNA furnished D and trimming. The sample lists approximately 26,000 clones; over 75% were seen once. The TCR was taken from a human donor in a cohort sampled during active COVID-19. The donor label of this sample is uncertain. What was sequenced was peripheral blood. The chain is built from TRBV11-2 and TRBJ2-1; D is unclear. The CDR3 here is CASRSDIDNEQFF. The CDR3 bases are TGTGCCAGCAGATCTGACATTGACAATGAGCAGTTCTTC.